A selection of T cell receptor beta chains follows, all from one sample in a study of OX40 agonist ivuxolimab in advanced cancers. The assay was immunoSEQ multiplex PCR, and TCRdb's table has in-frame clones only and misses some. The sample contains some 58,000 clones, about nine tenths of which appear only once. This specimen consisted of CD4+ or CD8+ T cells sorted from blood, obtained in a trial of the OX40 agonist ivuxolimab. These receptors were collected from an adult with an advanced solid tumor such as melanoma, head and neck, liver or kidney cancer. CDR3s include the opening cysteine and the closing phenylalanine or tryptophan. The order of the fields is J gene, V gene, D gene, clone size, CDR3 DNA, CDR3 protein. The D gene is left open where the match is weak. Size is stated for part of the rows, as once, few or many counts, or as a class when the clone is expanded.

TRBJ2-7,TRBV7-2,TRBD2,-,TGTGCCAGCAGCCTACTAGCGGCCTACGAGCAGTACTTC,CASSLLAAYEQYF
TRBJ2-7,TRBV6-1,TRBD2,-,TGTGCCAGCGGGACTAGCGGGAGGAGTGAGCAGTACTTC,CASGTSGRSEQYF
TRBJ2-7,TRBV28,-,-,TGTGCCAGCAACCGGGAAGGGGGGGCCTACGAGCAGTACTTC,CASNREGGAYEQYF
TRBJ2-1,TRBV27,TRBD2,-,TGTGCCAGCAGTTTAAGCTGGGAGGGCCGGACTGGTGGGAGGAATGAGCAGTTCTTC,CASSLSWEGRTGGRNEQFF
TRBJ2-5,TRBV5-1,TRBD1,-,TGCGCCAGCAGTCGAGGGACAGTTCAAGAGACCCAGTACTTC,CASSRGTVQETQYF
TRBJ2-3,TRBV4-2,-,-,TGTGCCAGCAGCCAAGCGGCGCTAGGGGGCACAGATACGCAGTATTTT,CASSQAALGGTDTQYF
TRBJ2-2,TRBV18,TRBD1,-,TGTGCCAGCTCCGGAGACAGGGGTACCGGGGAGCTGTTTTTT,CASSGDRGTGELFF
TRBJ1-4,TRBV5-1,TRBD1,-,TGCGCCAGCAGCTTGGCGGGACAGGGACCTGCAACTAATGAAAAACTGTTTTTT,CASSLAGQGPATNEKLFF
TRBJ1-2,TRBV5-4,TRBD1,few,TGTGCCAGCAGCCCACGGCGGGACAGGGGGTTAGATGGCTACACCTTC,CASSPRRDRGLDGYTF
TRBJ2-5,TRBV7-9,TRBD1,-,TGTGCCAGCAGCCGGGACAGGGGGCGTAAGACCCAGTACTTC,CASSRDRGRKTQYF
TRBJ2-3,TRBV7-2,TRBD2,-,TGTGCCAGCAGCCATAGAGCGGGAGGAATTACAGATACGCAGTATTTT,CASSHRAGGITDTQYF
TRBJ2-7,TRBV19,-,once,TGTGCCAGTAGTCCCGCGGCCTCCTACGAGCAGTACTTC,CASSPAASYEQYF
TRBJ2-7,TRBV5-6,-,-,TGTGCCAGCAGCCTGCCTGACTCCTACGAGCAGTACTTC,CASSLPDSYEQYF
TRBJ1-3,TRBV30,-,-,TGTGCCTGGAGTGTCAGCTCTGGAAACACCATATATTTT,CAWSVSSGNTIYF
TRBJ2-7,TRBV15,TRBD2,once,TGTGCCACCAGCGTGGGAGGGGTGGGGCGCGAGCAGTACTTC,CATSVGGVGREQYF
TRBJ2-3,TRBV14,TRBD2,-,TGTGCCAGCAGCCAAGAAGAAGGGTTTAGCGGGAGTAGCACAGATACGCAGTATTTT,CASSQEEGFSGSSTDTQYF
TRBJ2-5,TRBV6-6,TRBD2,-,TGTGCCAGCAGGTCTTTAGCGGGTGGAGGAGAGACCCAGTACTTC,CASRSLAGGGETQYF
TRBJ1-2,TRBV19,TRBD1,-,TGTGCCAGTAACTTCAGGGGGCTCAACTATGGCTACACCTTC,CASNFRGLNYGYTF
TRBJ1-1,TRBV7-7,-,once,TGTGCTAGCAGCTTGGACAGTAACACTGAAGCTTTCTTT,CASSLDSNTEAFF
TRBJ1-5,TRBV15,TRBD1,-,TGTGCCACCAGCTCCGGGACAGGAAGGACTCAGCCCCAGCATTTT,CATSSGTGRTQPQHF
TRBJ2-1,TRBV5-1,-,-,TGCGCCAGCAGCAGGGAAGGCTTAGGGACAACAAGTGAGCAGTTCTTC,CASSREGLGTTSEQFF
TRBJ2-6,TRBV7-2,-,-,TGTGCCAGCAGCTTAATCCCCGACTCTGGGGCCAACGTCCTGACTTTC,CASSLIPDSGANVLTF
TRBJ2-5,TRBV18,TRBD2,-,TGTGCCAGCTCACCAGAAACTAGCGGGAGTTTCCGGACCCAGTACTTC,CASSPETSGSFRTQYF
TRBJ2-7,TRBV5-5,TRBD2,-,TGTGCCAGCAGCTTGGAGGGGCGGGGGTACGAGCAGTACTTC,CASSLEGRGYEQYF
TRBJ1-4,TRBV19,TRBD1,once,TGTGCCAGTAGTATACGGGGACAGAGTAATGAAAAACTGTTTTTT,CASSIRGQSNEKLFF
TRBJ2-5,TRBV20-1,-,-,TGCAGTGCCAACCGGGGGGAGACCCAGTACTTC,CSANRGETQYF
TRBJ1-5,TRBV6-1,-,-,TGTGCCAGCAAGACGGATTATAGCAATCAGCCCCAGCATTTT,CASKTDYSNQPQHF
TRBJ1-4,TRBV18,-,-,TGTGCCAGCTCACCAGGGGAAGGACTGTTTTTT,CASSPGEGLFF
TRBJ2-7,TRBV28,-,-,TGTGCCAGCAGTTTAACCCCAATTAGCTACGAGCAGTACTTC,CASSLTPISYEQYF
TRBJ2-3,TRBV5-6,-,-,TGTGCCAGCAGCAGGGACTCGTATACGCAGTATTTT,CASSRDSYTQYF
TRBJ1-1,TRBV5-5,-,-,TGTGCCAGCAGCTTGTCAGCGAACACTGAAGCTTTCTTT,CASSLSANTEAFF
TRBJ2-3,TRBV7-8,TRBD2,-,TGTGCCAGCAGCTTGACTAGCGGGGTCACAGATACGCAGTATTTT,CASSLTSGVTDTQYF
TRBJ1-3,TRBV5-6,-,once,TGTGCCAGCAGCCCGAGCTTTTCTACTACTGGAAACACCATATATTTT,CASSPSFSTTGNTIYF
TRBJ2-5,TRBV11-2,-,-,TGTGCCAGCAGCTTGGGACTCCAAGAGACCCAGTACTTC,CASSLGLQETQYF
TRBJ2-7,TRBV28,-,-,TGTGCCAGCAGCGCCCCACCGCAGCATTCCGAGCAGTACTTC,CASSAPPQHSEQYF
TRBJ2-1,TRBV28,-,-,TGTGCCAGCAGGTCTCAGGGGACGCCGAGATACTATGAGCAGTTCTTC,CASRSQGTPRYYEQFF
TRBJ2-1,TRBV4-2,TRBD2,-,TGTGCCAGCAACAACCGGACTAGCGTTGAGAATGAGCAGTTCTTC,CASNNRTSVENEQFF